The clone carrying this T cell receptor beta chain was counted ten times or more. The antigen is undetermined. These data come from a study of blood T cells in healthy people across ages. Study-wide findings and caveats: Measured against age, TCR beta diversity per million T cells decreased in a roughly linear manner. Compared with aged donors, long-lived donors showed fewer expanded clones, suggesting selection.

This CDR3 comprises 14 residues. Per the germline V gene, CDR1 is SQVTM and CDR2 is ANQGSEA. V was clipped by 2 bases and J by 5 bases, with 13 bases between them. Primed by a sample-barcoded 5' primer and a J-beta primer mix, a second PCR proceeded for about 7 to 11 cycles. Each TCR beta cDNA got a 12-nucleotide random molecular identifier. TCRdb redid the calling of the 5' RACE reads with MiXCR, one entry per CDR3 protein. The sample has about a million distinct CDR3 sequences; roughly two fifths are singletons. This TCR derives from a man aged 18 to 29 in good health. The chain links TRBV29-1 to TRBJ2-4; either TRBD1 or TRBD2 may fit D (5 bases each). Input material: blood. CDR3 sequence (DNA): TGCAGCGTTGAATTTTGGGACGTACAAAACATTCAGTACTTC. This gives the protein CSVEFWDVQNIQYF.